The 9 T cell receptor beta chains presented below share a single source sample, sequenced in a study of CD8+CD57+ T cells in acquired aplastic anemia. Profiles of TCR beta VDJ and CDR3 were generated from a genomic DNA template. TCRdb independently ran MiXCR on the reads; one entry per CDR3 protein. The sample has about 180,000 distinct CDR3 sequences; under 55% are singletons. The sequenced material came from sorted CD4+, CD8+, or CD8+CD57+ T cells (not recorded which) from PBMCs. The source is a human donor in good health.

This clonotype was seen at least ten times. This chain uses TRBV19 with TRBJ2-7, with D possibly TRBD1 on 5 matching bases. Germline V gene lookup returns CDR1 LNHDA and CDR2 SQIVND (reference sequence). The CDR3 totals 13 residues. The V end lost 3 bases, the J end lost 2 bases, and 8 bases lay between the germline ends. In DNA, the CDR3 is TGTGCCAGTAGTATCCCAGGGACCTACGAGCAGTACTTC. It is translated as CASSIPGTYEQYF.

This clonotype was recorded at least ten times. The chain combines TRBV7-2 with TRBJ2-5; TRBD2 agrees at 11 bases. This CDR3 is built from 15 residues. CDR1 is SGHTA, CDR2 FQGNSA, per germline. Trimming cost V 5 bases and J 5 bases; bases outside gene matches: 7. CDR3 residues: CASSTYSGRGETQYF. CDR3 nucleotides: TGTGCCAGCAGCACGTATAGCGGGAGGGGCGAGACCCAGTACTTC.

In nucleotides, the CDR3 is TGTGCCAGTAGTATAGATCGTGGGGAGCAGTACTTC. Protein: CASSIDRGEQYF. The gene calls are TRBV19 and TRBJ2-7; the D is unclear. Trimming cost V 0 bases and J 7 bases, with 7 bases left between them. The length of the CDR3 is 12 residues. Germline V gene sequence: CDR1 LNHDA, CDR2 SQIVND (reference sequence). The variable domain in full, completed from reference TRBV19 and TRBJ2-7, reads DGGITQSPKYLFRKEGQNVTLSCEQNLNHDAMYWYRQDPGQGLRLIYYSQIVNDFQKGDIAEGYSVSREKKESFPLTVTSAQKNPTAFYLCASSIDRGEQYFGPGTRLTVT.

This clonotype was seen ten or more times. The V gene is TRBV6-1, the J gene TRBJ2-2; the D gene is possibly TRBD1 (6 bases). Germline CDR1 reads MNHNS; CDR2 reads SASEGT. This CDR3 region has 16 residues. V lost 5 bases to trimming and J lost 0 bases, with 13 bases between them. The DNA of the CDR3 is TGTGCCAGCAGTCCTCACCGGACAGCGAACACCGGGGAGCTGTTTTTT. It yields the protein CASSPHRTANTGELFF.

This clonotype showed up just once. CDR3 protein: CASTSGGEGYTF. CDR3 nucleotides: TGTGCCAGCACCTCAGGGGGTGAAGGCTACACCTTC. The V gene is TRBV7-9, the J gene TRBJ1-2; 7 nucleotides agree with TRBD1. V lost 7 bases and J lost 8; bases outside the gene matches: 7. Germline values: CDR1 SEHNR, CDR2 FQNEAQ (reference sequence). There are 12 residues in the CDR3.

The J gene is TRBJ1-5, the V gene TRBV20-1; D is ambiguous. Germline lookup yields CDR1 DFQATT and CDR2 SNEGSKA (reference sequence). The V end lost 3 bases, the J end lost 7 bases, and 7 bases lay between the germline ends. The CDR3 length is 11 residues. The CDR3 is CSASSGQPQHF. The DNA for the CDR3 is TGCAGTGCTAGTTCGGGACAGCCCCAGCATTTT.

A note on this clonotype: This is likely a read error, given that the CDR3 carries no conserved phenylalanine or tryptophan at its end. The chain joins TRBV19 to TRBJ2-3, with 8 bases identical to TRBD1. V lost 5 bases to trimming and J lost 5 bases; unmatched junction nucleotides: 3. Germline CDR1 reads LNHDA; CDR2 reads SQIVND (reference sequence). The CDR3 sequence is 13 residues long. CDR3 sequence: CASSVQGGDTQYS. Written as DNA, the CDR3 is TGTGCCAGTAGTGTACAGGGGGGAGATACGCAGTATTCT.

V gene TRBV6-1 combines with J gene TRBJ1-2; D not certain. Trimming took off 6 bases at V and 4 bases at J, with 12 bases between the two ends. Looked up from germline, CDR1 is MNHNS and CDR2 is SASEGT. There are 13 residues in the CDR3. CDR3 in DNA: TGTGCCAGCAGGCTAATAAGCGGCTATGGCTACACCTTC. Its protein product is CASRLISGYGYTF.

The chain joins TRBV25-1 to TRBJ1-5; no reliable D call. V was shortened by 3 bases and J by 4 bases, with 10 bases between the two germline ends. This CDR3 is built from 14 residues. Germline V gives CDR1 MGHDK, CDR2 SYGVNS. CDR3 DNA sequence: TGTGCCAGCAGTGACGGTGTTGGAAATCAGCCCCAGCATTTT. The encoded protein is CASSDGVGNQPQHF.